These 15 T cell receptor beta chains were all obtained from the same sample, sequenced in a study of blood T cell repertoires in COVID-19. Assay: immunoSEQ multiplex PCR; the TCRdb copy retains only in-frame clones and omits some. The repertoire holds about 430,000 clones, with approximately 90% as singletons. Sequenced input: PBMCs or T cells enriched from blood (not recorded which). All receptors derive from a woman aged 18-29 years who had been exposed to COVID-19.

This clone was detected only a few times. The rearrangement joins TRBV7-8 to TRBJ2-1; possibly TRBD1 for D (7 bases). V lost 5 bases, J lost 0 bases, and 17 bases lay in between. Germline values: CDR1 SGHVS, CDR2 FQNEAQ. CDR3 size: 17 residues. The DNA for the CDR3 is TGTGCCAGCAGCCCTCAGGGGGGTCGTATCTCCTACAATGAGCAGTTCTTC. Its protein is CASSPQGGRISYNEQFF.

The CDR3 loop is CASSPRQIQETQYF. For the CDR3, the DNA is TGTGCCAGCTCACCACGACAGATCCAAGAGACCCAGTACTTC. The chain has TRBV18 and TRBJ2-5; D might be TRBD1 (5 bases). The CDR3 has 14 amino acids. The V gene's germline CDR1 is KGHSH and CDR2 LQKENI. The germline V and J ends were trimmed by 1 base and 1 base, with 7 bases remaining between them.

The sample holds many counts of this clone. The chain employs TRBV30 and TRBJ1-2; the D is unclear. The V end was cut by 1 base, the J end by 3 bases, with 15 bases between. There are 15 residues in the CDR3. The germline V gene encodes CDR1 GTSNPN and CDR2 SVGIG (reference sequence). This chain's CDR3 is CAWSARWGVDYGYTF. DNA of the CDR3: TGTGCCTGGAGTGCTAGATGGGGAGTCGACTATGGCTACACCTTC.

This chain uses TRBV28 with TRBJ2-1; TRBD2 might be the D (6 bases). The CDR3 contains 14 residues. V gave up 6 bases and J gave up 6 bases, with 15 bases separating them. Looked up from germline, CDR1 is MDHEN and CDR2 is SYDVKM. CDR3 sequence reads: CASRLGLMRNEQFF. The DNA of the CDR3 is TGTGCCAGCAGACTGGGACTGATGCGCAATGAGCAGTTCTTC.

The chain is built from TRBV18 and TRBJ1-2; D not resolved. The CDR3 consists of 15 residues. CDR1 KGHSH and CDR2 LQKENI come from the germline V gene. The V end was cut by 3 bases, the J end by 7 bases, with 18 bases between. The CDR3 DNA reads as TGTGCCAGCTCACCGCCCCAACTTACGGTAGCTGGCTACACCTTC. It specifies CASSPPQLTVAGYTF.

This chain connects TRBV14 to TRBJ2-3, with 9 bases identical to TRBD2. V lost 2 bases, J lost 0 bases, and 0 bases stayed unmatched. CDR3 length: 15 residues. The germline gives CDR1 SGHDN, CDR2 FVKESK. In DNA form, the CDR3 reads TGTGCCAGCAGCCAACTAGCGGGAAGCACAGATACGCAGTATTTT. It encodes CASSQLAGSTDTQYF.

J is TRBJ1-3 and V is TRBV12-3 or TRBV12-4; unclear D gene. Trimming removed 3 bases from V and 3 bases from J, with 6 bases in between. The CDR3 runs 13 residues. The CDR3 bases are TGTGCCAGCAGTTTCTCGGGTGGAAACACCATATATTTT. It encodes CASSFSGGNTIYF.

This CDR3 is CASSFTGYGGYTF. For the CDR3, the DNA is TGCGCCAGCAGCTTTACAGGGTATGGTGGCTACACCTTC. The V gene is TRBV5-1, the J gene TRBJ1-2; a possible D gene is TRBD1 (6 bases). The CDR3 length is 13 residues. Germline-derived CDR1 and CDR2 are SGHRS and YFSETQ. Between the trimmed V and J ends, which lost 2 bases and 7 bases, there was a span of 12 bases.

This chain links TRBV11-2 with TRBJ2-3; 7 bases align to TRBD2. V lost 1 base and J lost 3; bases outside the gene matches: 7. The CDR3 covers 16 residues. The V gene's germline CDR1 is SGHAT and CDR2 FQNNGV. CDR3: CASSLGPSGFTDTQYF. CDR3 sequence (DNA): TGTGCCAGCAGCTTAGGCCCTAGCGGATTTACAGATACGCAGTATTTT.

The V call is TRBV19, the J call TRBJ2-7, with TRBD1 identical over 7 bases. The CDR3 runs to 15 residues. The germline V gene encodes CDR1 LNHDA and CDR2 SQIVND (reference sequence). The V gene end was trimmed by 1 base and the J gene end by 2 bases; junction bases not matched to a gene: 5. The CDR3 coding sequence is TGTGCCAGTAGTATAGCTCCGACAGGGACCTACGAGCAGTACTTC. This codes for CASSIAPTGTYEQYF.

The chain links TRBV28 to TRBJ1-2; D is ambiguous. The ends were cut back, 3 bases at V and 8 bases at J, with 7 bases in the middle. The CDR3 spans 11 residues. The germline V gene has CDR1 MDHEN and CDR2 SYDVKM. CDR3 loop: CASSFQAGYTF. In nucleotides, the CDR3 is TGTGCCAGCAGTTTTCAGGCGGGCTACACCTTC.

The gene calls are TRBV19 and TRBJ1-5; TRBD1 matches 8 bases. After removal of 4 bases from V and 6 bases from J, the junction contained 8 bases not matched to a gene. Germline assignment: CDR1 LNHDA and CDR2 SQIVND (reference sequence). The CDR3 extends over 15 amino acids. CDR3 region: CASSTQTGGGQPQHF. The CDR3 nucleotides are TGTGCCAGTAGTACCCAAACAGGGGGGGGTCAGCCCCAGCATTTT.

This clone was observed a handful of times. The chain has TRBV28 and TRBJ1-2; 9 nucleotides align to TRBD1. Looked up from germline, CDR1 is MDHEN and CDR2 is SYDVKM. The trim removed 1 base at V and 6 bases at J, leaving 6 bases unmatched. The CDR3 spans 15 residues. Here the CDR3 DNA reads TGTGCCAGCAGTTTATTCGGGACAGGGAGGGATGGCTACACCTTC. Protein sequence: CASSLFGTGRDGYTF.

The V gene is TRBV7-9, the J gene TRBJ2-6; TRBD1 matches 7 bases. This CDR3 is 16 amino acids long. V lost 4 bases, J lost 4 bases, and 7 bases stayed unmatched. CDR1 is SEHNR, CDR2 FQNEAQ, per germline (reference sequence). CDR3 nucleotides: TGTGCCAGCAGCTCTATAACAGGGGCCGGGGCCAACGTCCTGACTTTC. It yields the protein CASSSITGAGANVLTF.

The rearrangement joins TRBV29-1 to TRBJ1-1; no reliable D call. This CDR3 region has 13 residues. Deletions cut 6 bases from V and 1 base from J, with 12 bases between. CDR1 is SQVTM and CDR2 is ANQGSEA in the germline V gene. The DNA for the CDR3 is TGCAGCGTAGCTATGAGGGAGAACACTGAAGCTTTCTTT. Translating gives CSVAMRENTEAFF.